The rows below give T cell receptor beta chains drawn from one sample of a study of technical replicates of blood from several donors. Generated by immunoSEQ multiplex PCR, the TCRdb table keeps only in-frame clones and is missing some. The table shows tens of thousands of clones, with about 94% occurring only once. The sequenced material came from T cells isolated from PBMCs. These receptor sequences come from a human donor in good health. Both conserved end residues are part of each CDR3. The D gene is left open where the match is weak. A row's size may be missing; if present it is once, few, many or a size class.

clone_size,j_call,d_call,v_call,cdr3_nt,cdr3_aa
once,TRBJ2-3,.,TRBV7-6,TGTGCCAGCAGCTACACAGGGCCCACAGATACGCAGTATTTT,CASSYTGPTDTQYF
.,TRBJ1-5,TRBD1,TRBV15,TGTGCCACCAGCAGAGACAATCTACAGGGGGGCAGCAATCAGCCCCAGCATTTT,CATSRDNLQGGSNQPQHF
once,TRBJ2-7,TRBD1,TRBV27,TGTGCCAGCAGTTTCCGAGGGGACAGGATGGGCTACGAGCAGTACTTC,CASSFRGDRMGYEQYF
few,TRBJ1-5,TRBD1,TRBV19,TGTGCCAGTACTCGGACAGGGGGTAATCAGCCCCAGCATTTT,CASTRTGGNQPQHF
.,TRBJ2-5,.,TRBV19,TGTGCCAGTAGTCCCTCTACGGGGTTAGAGACCCAGTACTTC,CASSPSTGLETQYF
.,TRBJ2-2,.,TRBV4-1,TGCGCCAGCAGCCAAGATCTTCGCGGGCCCTACACCGGGGAGCTGTTTTTT,CASSQDLRGPYTGELFF
.,TRBJ2-5,.,TRBV30,TGTGCCTGGAGTGGGACCACCCCAGGGTTCAGGAAGACCCAGTACTTC,CAWSGTTPGFRKTQYF
.,TRBJ2-6,TRBD1,TRBV15,TGTGCCACCAGCAGAGTCGGGACAGGGCAAGTCGGGGCCAACGTCCTGACTTTC,CATSRVGTGQVGANVLTF
.,TRBJ1-4,.,TRBV5-1,TGCGCCAGCAGCCTCGACACAGACAGTGAAAAACTGTTTTTT,CASSLDTDSEKLFF
.,TRBJ2-7,.,TRBV6-1,TGTGCCAGCACACGGTGGGCCTCCTACGAGCAGTACTTC,CASTRWASYEQYF
.,TRBJ2-7,.,TRBV29-1,TGCAGCGGGGGGTCGGGACGCGGAGGGTACGAGCAGTACTTC,CSGGSGRGGYEQYF
.,TRBJ2-1,TRBD2,TRBV4-2,TGTGCCAGCAGCCAACCCGGGACTAGCGGGAGGGCTTACAATGAGCAGTTCTTC,CASSQPGTSGRAYNEQFF
.,TRBJ1-2,.,TRBV7-2,TGTGCCAGCAGCTTAGTTGGCGGTTTGAACTATGGCTACACCTTC,CASSLVGGLNYGYTF
.,TRBJ2-1,TRBD2,TRBV28,TGTGCCAGCAGTTTGGTAGCGGGATACAATGAGCAGTTCTTC,CASSLVAGYNEQFF